This T cell receptor (beta chain) was captured in a study of vaccination effects on CD4 cells after COVID-19. Sequenced by immunoSEQ multiplex PCR; TCRdb stores in-frame clones only, minus some. The repertoire holds under 80,000 clones, roughly 72% seen once, with more than 1.5% in the top ten. Germline lookup yields CDR1 MRHNA and CDR2 SNTAGT. The CDR3 spans 14 residues. With 3 bases removed from V and 6 bases from J, the gap between germline ends came to 11 bases. Before any sequencing was done, the ViraFEST assay used viral peptide pools to expand antigen-specific CD4+ T cells. Isolating CD4+ T cells followed approximately nine days of culture. To note about this clone: Its specificity is not known.

This sequence joins TRBV6-4 and TRBJ2-2; D call uncertain. Sequencing used CD4+ T cells from PBMCs cultured with HCoV-229E spike peptides, obtained before COVID-19 vaccination. This sequence originates from a human donor who received a COVID-19 vaccine. DNA of the CDR3: TGTGCCAGCAGTGAGCAGGTCACCTCCGGGGAGCTGTTTTTT. Its translation: CASSEQVTSGELFF.